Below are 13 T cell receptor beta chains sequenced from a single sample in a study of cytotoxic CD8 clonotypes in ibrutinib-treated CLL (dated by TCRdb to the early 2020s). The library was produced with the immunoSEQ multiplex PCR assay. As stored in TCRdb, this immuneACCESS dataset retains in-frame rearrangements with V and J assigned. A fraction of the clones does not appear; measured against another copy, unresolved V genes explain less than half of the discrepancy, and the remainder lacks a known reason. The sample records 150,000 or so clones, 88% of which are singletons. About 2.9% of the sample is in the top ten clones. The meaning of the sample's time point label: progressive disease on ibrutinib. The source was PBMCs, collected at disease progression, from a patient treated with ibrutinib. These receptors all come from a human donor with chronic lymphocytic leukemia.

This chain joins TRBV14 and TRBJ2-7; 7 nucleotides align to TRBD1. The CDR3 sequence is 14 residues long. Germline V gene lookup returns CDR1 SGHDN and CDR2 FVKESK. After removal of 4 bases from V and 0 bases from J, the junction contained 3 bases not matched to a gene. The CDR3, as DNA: TGTGCCAGCAGCCCGGGACAGTCCTCCTACGAGCAGTACTTC. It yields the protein CASSPGQSSYEQYF.

The chain's CDR3 is CASSHKAGGYNEQFF. The CDR3 DNA follows: TGTGCCAGCAGCCATAAGGCGGGGGGGTACAATGAGCAGTTCTTC. The V call is TRBV7-2, the J call TRBJ2-1, with 9 positions matching TRBD2. The V gene's germline CDR1 is SGHTA and CDR2 FQGNSA. Unmatched junction bases numbered 6, after V lost 5 bases and J lost 4 bases. CDR3 length: 15 residues.

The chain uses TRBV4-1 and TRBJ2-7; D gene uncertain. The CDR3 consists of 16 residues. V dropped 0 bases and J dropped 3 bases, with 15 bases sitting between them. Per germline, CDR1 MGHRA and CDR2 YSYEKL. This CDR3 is CASSQEARTGYYEQYF. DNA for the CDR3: TGCGCCAGCAGCCAAGAGGCGAGAACTGGTTACTACGAGCAGTACTTC.

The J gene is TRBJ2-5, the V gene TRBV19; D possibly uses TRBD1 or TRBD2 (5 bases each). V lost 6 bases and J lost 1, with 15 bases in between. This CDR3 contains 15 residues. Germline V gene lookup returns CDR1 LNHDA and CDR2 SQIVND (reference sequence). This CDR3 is CASRDTRDVQETQYF. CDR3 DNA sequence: TGTGCCAGTAGGGATACTAGGGACGTCCAAGAGACCCAGTACTTC.

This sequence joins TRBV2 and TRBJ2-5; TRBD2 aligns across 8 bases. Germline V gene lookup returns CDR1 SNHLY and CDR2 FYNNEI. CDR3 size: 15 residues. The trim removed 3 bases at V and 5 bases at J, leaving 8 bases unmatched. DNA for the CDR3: TGTGCCAGCAGTGAGAACGGGAGGGCTAGTGAGACCCAGTACTTC. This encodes CASSENGRASETQYF.

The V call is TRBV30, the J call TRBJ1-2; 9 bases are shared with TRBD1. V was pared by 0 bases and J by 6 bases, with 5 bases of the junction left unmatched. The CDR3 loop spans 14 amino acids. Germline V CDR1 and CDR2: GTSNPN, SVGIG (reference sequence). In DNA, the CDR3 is TGTGCCTGGAGTGTACCCCGGACAGGGGATGGCTACACCTTC. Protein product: CAWSVPRTGDGYTF.

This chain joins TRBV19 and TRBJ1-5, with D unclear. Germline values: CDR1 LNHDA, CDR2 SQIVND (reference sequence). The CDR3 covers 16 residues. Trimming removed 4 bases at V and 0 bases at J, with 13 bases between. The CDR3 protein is CASSKVGSYSNQPQHF. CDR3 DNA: TGTGCCAGTAGTAAGGTCGGCTCTTATAGCAATCAGCCCCAGCATTTT.

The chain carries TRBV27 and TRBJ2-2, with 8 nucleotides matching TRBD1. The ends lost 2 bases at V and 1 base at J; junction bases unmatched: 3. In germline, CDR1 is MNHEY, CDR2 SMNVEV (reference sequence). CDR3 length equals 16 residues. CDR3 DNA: TGTGCCAGCAGTTTACAGGGGGCTTGGAACACCGGGGAGCTGTTTTTT. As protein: CASSLQGAWNTGELFF.

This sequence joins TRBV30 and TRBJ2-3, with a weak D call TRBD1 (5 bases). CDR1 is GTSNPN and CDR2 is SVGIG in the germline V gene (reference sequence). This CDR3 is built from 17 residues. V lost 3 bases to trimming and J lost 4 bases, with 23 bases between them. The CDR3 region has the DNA TGTGCCTGGAGCAAACGCCTTCAGGGTGTTAATGCAGATACGCAGTATTTT. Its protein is CAWSKRLQGVNADTQYF.

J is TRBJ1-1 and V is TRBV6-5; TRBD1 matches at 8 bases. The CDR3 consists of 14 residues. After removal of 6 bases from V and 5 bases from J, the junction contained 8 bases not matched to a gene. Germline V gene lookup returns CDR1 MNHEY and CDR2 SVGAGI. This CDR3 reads CASSLGQGGTEAFF. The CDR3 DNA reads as TGTGCCAGCAGCCTAGGACAGGGAGGTACTGAAGCTTTCTTT.

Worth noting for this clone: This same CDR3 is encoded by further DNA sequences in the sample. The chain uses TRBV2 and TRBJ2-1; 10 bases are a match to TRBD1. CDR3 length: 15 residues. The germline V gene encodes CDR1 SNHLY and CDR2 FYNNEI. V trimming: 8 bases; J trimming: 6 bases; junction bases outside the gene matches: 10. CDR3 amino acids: CASRQGTGAFNEQFF. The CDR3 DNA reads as TGTGCCAGCCGCCAGGGGACAGGGGCTTTCAATGAGCAGTTCTTC.

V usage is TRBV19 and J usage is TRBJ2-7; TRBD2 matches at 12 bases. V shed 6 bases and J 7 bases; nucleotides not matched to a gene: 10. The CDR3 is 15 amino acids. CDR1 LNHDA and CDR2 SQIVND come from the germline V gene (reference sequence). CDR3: CASRARLAGEREQYF. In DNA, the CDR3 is TGTGCCAGTAGGGCGCGACTAGCGGGAGAGAGGGAGCAGTACTTC.

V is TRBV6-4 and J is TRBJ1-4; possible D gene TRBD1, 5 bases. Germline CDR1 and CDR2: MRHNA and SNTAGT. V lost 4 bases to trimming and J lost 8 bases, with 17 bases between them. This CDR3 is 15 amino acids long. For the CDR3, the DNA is TGTGCCAGCAGTGGGGGGGAGGCAGGGCGGGAAAAACTGTTTTTT. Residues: CASSGGEAGREKLFF.